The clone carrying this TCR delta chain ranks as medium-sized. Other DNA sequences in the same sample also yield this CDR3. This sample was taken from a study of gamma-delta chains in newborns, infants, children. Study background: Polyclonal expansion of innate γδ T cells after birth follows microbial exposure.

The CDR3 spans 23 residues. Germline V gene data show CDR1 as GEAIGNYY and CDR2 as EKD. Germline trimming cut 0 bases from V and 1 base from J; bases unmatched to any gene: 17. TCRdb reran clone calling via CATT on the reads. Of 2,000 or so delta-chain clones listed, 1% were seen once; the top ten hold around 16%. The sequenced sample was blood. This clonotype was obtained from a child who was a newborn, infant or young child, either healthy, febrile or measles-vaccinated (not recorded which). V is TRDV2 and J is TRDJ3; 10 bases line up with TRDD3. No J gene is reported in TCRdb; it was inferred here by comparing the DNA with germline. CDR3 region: CACDTEWKWGILGGSWDTRQMFF. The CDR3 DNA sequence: TGTGCCTGTGACACCGAGTGGAAATGGGGGATACTCGGCGGGTCCTGGGACACCCGACAGATGTTTTTC.